Shown below are 5 T cell receptor beta chains from a single sample sequenced in a study of shared clonotypes between healthy human individuals. Sequencing used immunoSEQ multiplex PCR; TCRdb keeps in-frame clones, though not all of them. Altogether a few million clones are present, approximately 94% being singletons, with the ten largest covering around 0.13%. Sequenced: naive CD4+ T cells sorted from blood. Documented subset: CD45RA+ positively selected. Source of these receptors: a man between 18 and 35 years old in good health.

A note on this clone: Distinct nucleotide sequences in the sample also encode this CDR3. The rearrangement links TRBV5-4 to TRBJ2-3; no firm D call. CDR3 length equals 13 residues. CDR1 and CDR2 from the germline V gene are SGHNT and YYREEE (reference sequence). The ends were cut back, 2 bases at V and 0 bases at J, with 4 bases in the middle. The CDR3, as DNA: TGTGCCAGCAGCTTCCCCAGCACAGATACGCAGTATTTT. It is translated as CASSFPSTDTQYF.

The chain links TRBV6-6 to TRBJ1-3; 8 nucleotides line up with TRBD1. Trimming took 6 bases from V and 1 from J; bases not matched to a gene: 8. From germline, CDR1 is MNHNY and CDR2 SVGAGI (reference sequence). This CDR3 is built from 16 residues. In DNA form, the CDR3 reads TGTGCCAGCAGCCCAGGGGGCGTGGGGTCTGGAAACACCATATATTTT. This encodes CASSPGGVGSGNTIYF.

V gene TRBV19 combines with J gene TRBJ1-5; D gene ambiguous. With 1 base removed from V and 4 bases from J, the gap between germline ends came to 14 bases. The CDR3 extends over 16 amino acids. Germline V gives CDR1 LNHDA, CDR2 SQIVND (reference sequence). The CDR3 is CASSIAPRGPNQPQHF. CDR3 bases: TGTGCCAGTAGTATAGCCCCCAGAGGACCTAATCAGCCCCAGCATTTT.

The chain links TRBV5-6 to TRBJ2-5; the D is unclear. Germline V lookup: CDR1 SGHDT, CDR2 YYEEEE. This CDR3 is 15 amino acids long. The germline V and J ends were trimmed by 6 bases and 4 bases, with 19 bases remaining between them. The CDR3 bases are TGTGCCAGCAACCCCACCCCCGGGTCGCGAGAGACCCAGTACTTC. This sequence encodes CASNPTPGSRETQYF. The entire variable domain, with the rest obtained from reference TRBV5-6 and TRBJ2-5, is as follows: DAGVTQSPTHLIKTRGQQVTLRCSPKSGHDTVSWYQQALGQGPQFIFQYYEEEERQRGNFPDRFSGHQFPNYSSELNVNALLLGDSALYLCASNPTPGSRETQYFGPGTRLLVL.

CDR3 DNA sequence: TGCGCCAGCAGAGAGACGACCCAAGAGACCCAGTACTTC. This translates into CASRETTQETQYF. This chain connects TRBV10-1 to TRBJ2-5; D is ambiguous. The ends were cut back, 6 bases at V and 1 base at J, with 9 bases in the middle. CDR1 and CDR2 from the germline V gene are WNHNN and SYGVQD (reference sequence). The CDR3 covers 13 residues.